The clone carrying this T cell receptor (beta chain) came up once. The entry originates in a study of technical replicates of blood from a handful of donors. CDR3 length equals 14 residues. Trimming pared 4 bases from V and 4 bases from J, leaving 11 bases between. Germline CDR1 is SGHDN and CDR2 is FVKESK. Data came from immunoSEQ multiplex PCR; TCRdb stores just in-frame clones and leaves some out. The sample lists about 16,000 clones, about 83% occurring once. The chain has TRBV14 and TRBJ2-1, with D possibly TRBD2 on 6 matching bases. Specimen: PBMCs. The clonotype originates from a human donor in good health. CDR3 DNA sequence: TGTGCCAGCAGCCCGGGGGAGTTGTACAATGAGCAGTTCTTC. This gives the protein CASSPGELYNEQFF.